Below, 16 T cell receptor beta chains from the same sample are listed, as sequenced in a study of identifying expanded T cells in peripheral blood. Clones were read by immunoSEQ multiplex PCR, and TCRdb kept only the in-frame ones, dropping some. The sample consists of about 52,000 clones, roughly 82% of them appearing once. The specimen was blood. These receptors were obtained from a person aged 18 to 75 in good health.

The CDR3 DNA reads TGCAGCGTGGGGGGACAGGCGCACTTGGGGGAGACCCAGTACTTC. It specifies CSVGGQAHLGETQYF. The rearrangement links TRBV29-1 to TRBJ2-5; TRBD1 aligns across 8 bases. The CDR3 consists of 15 residues. Germline V gene lookup returns CDR1 SQVTM and CDR2 ANQGSEA. Losses at the gene ends were 6 bases for V and 5 bases for J; bases not matched to a gene: 14.

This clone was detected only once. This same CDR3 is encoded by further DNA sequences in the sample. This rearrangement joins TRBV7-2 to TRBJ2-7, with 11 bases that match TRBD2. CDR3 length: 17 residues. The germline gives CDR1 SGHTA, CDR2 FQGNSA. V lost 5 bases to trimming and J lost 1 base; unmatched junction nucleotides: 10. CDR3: CASSPGTSGYYSYEQYF. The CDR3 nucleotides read TGTGCCAGCAGCCCAGGGACTAGCGGTTACTATTCCTACGAGCAGTACTTC.

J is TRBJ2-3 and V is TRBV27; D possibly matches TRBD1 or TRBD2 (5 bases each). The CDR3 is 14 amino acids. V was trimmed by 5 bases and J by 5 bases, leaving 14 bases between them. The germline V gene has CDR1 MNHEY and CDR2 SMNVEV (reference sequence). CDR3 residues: CASSPGTKGDTQYF. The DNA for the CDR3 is TGTGCCAGCAGTCCCGGGACCAAGGGAGATACGCAGTATTTT.

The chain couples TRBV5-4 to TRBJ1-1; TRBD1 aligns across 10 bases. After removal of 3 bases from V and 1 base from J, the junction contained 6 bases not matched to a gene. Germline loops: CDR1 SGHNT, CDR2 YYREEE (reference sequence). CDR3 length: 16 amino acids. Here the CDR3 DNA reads TGTGCCAGCAGCTCGGGACAGGGGAGGGCGAACACTGAAGCTTTCTTT. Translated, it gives CASSSGQGRANTEAFF.

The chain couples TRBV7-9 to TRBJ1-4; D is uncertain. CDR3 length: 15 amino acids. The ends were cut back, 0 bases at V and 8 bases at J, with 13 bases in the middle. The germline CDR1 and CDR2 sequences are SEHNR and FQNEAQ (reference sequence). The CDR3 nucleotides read TGTGCCAGCAGCTTAGCAGGATGGAGTTCCGAAAAACTGTTTTTT. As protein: CASSLAGWSSEKLFF.

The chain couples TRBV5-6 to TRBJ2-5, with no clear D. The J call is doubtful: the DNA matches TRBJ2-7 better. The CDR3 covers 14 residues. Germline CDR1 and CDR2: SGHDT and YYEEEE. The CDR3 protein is CASSLGRAVYEQYF. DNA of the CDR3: TGTGCCAGCAGCTTGGGTAGAGCAGTTTACGAGCAGTACTTC.

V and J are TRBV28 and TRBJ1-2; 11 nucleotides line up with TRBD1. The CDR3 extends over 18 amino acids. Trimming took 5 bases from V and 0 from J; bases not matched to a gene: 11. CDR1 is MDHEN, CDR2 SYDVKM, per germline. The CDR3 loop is CASSPDRGRAIPNYGYTF. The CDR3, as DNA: TGTGCCAGCAGTCCGGACAGGGGGCGCGCGATCCCTAACTATGGCTACACCTTC.

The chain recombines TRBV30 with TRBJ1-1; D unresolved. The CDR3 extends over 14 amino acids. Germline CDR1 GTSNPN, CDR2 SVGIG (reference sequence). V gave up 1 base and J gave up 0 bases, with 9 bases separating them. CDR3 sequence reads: CAWSGTGMNTEAFF. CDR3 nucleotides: TGTGCCTGGAGTGGTACTGGCATGAACACTGAAGCTTTCTTT.

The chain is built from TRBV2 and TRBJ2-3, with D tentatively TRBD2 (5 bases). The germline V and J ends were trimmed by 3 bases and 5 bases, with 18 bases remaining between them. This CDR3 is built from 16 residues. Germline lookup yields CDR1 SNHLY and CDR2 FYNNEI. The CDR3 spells CASSDNGNLAGDTQYF. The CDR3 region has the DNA TGTGCCAGCAGTGATAACGGGAACTTAGCCGGAGATACGCAGTATTTT.

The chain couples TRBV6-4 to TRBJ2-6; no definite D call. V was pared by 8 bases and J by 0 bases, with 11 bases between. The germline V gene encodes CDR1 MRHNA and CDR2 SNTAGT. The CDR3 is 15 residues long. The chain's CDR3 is CASGPPNSGANVLTF. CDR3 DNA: TGTGCCAGCGGCCCACCTAACTCTGGGGCCAACGTCCTGACTTTC.

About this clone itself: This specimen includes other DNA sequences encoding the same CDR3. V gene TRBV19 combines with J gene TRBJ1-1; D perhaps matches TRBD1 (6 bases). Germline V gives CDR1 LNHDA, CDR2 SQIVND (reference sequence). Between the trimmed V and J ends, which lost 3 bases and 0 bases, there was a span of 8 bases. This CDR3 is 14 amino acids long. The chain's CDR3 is CASSMGHLNTEAFF. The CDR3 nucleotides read TGTGCCAGTAGTATGGGACATTTGAACACTGAAGCTTTCTTT.

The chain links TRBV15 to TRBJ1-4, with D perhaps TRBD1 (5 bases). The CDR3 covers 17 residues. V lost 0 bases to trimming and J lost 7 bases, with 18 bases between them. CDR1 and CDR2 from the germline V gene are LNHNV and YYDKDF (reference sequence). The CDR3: CATSREIDAGLAEKLFF. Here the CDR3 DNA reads TGTGCCACCAGCAGAGAGATCGACGCAGGGTTGGCTGAAAAACTGTTTTTT.

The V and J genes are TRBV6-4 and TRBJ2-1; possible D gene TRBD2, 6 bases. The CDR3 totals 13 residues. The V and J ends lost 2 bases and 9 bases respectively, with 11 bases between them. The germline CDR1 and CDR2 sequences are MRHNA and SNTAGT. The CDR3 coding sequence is TGTGCCAGCAGTGACGAGTTGGGGGGTGAGCAGTTCTTC. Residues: CASSDELGGEQFF.

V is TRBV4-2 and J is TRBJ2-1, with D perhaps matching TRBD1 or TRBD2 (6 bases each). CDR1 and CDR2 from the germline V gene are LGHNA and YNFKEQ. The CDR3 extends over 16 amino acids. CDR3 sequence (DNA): TGTACCTGTGCTGTGAGGGGGGCGAGCTCCTACAATGAGCAGTTCTTC. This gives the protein CTCAVRGASSYNEQFF.

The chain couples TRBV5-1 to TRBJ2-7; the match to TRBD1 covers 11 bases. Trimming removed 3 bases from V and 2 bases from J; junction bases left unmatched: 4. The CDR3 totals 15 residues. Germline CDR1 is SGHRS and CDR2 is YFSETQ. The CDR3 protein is CASSSGQGAAYEQYF. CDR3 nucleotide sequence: TGCGCCAGCAGCTCTGGACAGGGGGCAGCCTACGAGCAGTACTTC.

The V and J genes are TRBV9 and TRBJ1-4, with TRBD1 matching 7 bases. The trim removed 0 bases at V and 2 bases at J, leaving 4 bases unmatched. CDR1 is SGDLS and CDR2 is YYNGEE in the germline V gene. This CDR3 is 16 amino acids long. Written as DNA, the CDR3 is TGTGCCAGCAGCGTAGCAGGGGGGTCTACTAATGAAAAACTGTTTTTT. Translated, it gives CASSVAGGSTNEKLFF.